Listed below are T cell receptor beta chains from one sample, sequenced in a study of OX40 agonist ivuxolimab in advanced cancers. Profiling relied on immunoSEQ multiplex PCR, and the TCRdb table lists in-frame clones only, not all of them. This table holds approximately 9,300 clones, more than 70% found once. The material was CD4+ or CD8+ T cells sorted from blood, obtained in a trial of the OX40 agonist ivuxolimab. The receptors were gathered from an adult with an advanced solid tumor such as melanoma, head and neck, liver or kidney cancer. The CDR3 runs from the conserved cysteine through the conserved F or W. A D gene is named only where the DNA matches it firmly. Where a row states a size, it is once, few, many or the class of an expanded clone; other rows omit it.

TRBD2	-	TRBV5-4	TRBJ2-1	CASSPTSGSTYNEQFF	TGTGCCAGCAGCCCAACTAGCGGGAGTACCTACAATGAGCAGTTCTTC
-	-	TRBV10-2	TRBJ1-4	CASSGSGATNEKLFF	TGCGCCAGCAGTGGGAGTGGTGCAACTAATGAAAAACTGTTTTTT
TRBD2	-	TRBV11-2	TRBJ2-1	CASMLRGLAGGYNEQFF	TGTGCCAGCATGCTCCGGGGACTAGCGGGAGGGTACAATGAGCAGTTCTTC
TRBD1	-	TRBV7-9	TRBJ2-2	CASSPTGGVGTGELFF	TGTGCCAGCAGCCCTACAGGGGGCGTTGGCACCGGGGAGCTGTTTTTT
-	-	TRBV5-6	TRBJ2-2	CASSAGANTGELFF	TGTGCCAGCAGCGCAGGGGCCAACACCGGGGAGCTGTTTTTT
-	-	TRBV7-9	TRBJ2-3	CASSTGQPTDTQYF	TGTGCCAGCAGCACCGGACAACCCACAGATACGCAGTATTTT
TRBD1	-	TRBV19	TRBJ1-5	CASGQGLGRNQPQHF	TGTGCCAGTGGACAGGGGCTAGGGCGCAATCAGCCCCAGCATTTT
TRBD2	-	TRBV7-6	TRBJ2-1	CASSLADPRGTSGSSDEQFF	TGTGCCAGCAGCTTAGCGGACCCCCGGGGGACTAGCGGGAGTAGCGATGAGCAGTTCTTC
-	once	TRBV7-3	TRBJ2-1	CASSLTWGDNNEQFF	TGTGCCAGCAGCTTAACGTGGGGCGATAACAATGAGCAGTTCTTC
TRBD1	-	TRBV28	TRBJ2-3	CASSRGGTSTDTQYF	TGTGCCAGCAGTAGAGGGGGCACTAGCACAGATACGCAGTATTTT
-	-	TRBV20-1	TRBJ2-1	CSAGINEQFF	TGCAGTGCCGGAATCAATGAGCAGTTCTTC
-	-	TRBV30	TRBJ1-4	CAWRATGSNEKLFF	TGTGCCTGGAGGGCTACAGGGAGTAATGAAAAACTGTTTTTT
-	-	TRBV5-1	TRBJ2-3	CASSLSGFTDTQYF	TGCGCCAGCAGCTTGTCCGGTTTCACAGATACGCAGTATTTT
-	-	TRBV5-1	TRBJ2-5	CASSIGQRQETQYF	TGCGCCAGCAGCATCGGACAGCGCCAAGAGACCCAGTACTTC
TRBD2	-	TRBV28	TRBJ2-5	CASRRGGAGETQYF	TGTGCCAGCAGGCGGGGGGGAGCGGGGGAGACCCAGTACTTC